Below are 14 T cell receptor beta chains sequenced from a single sample in a study of cytomegalovirus exposure and HLA in healthy donors. Clones were sequenced by immunoSEQ multiplex PCR, and TCRdb holds only the in-frame ones, with some missing. The repertoire has about 400,000 clones, around 86% of them found once; the top ten carry roughly 0.8%. Sequencing was performed on PBMCs. The receptors shown here come from a woman under 30 in good health and CMV-seronegative.

The chain carries TRBV19 and TRBJ1-3; TRBD1 aligns across 7 bases. Germline loops: CDR1 LNHDA, CDR2 SQIVND (reference sequence). The CDR3 extends over 16 amino acids. Losses at the gene ends were 3 bases for V and 2 bases for J; bases not matched to a gene: 7. CDR3 bases: TGTGCCAGTAGTATGGGAACCGGGACAGCTGGAAACACCATATATTTT. Translated, it gives CASSMGTGTAGNTIYF.

CDR3 protein: CASSSTGGIPSYEQYF. DNA for the CDR3: TGTGCCAGCAGCTCCACCGGAGGGATACCGTCCTACGAGCAGTACTTC. The V and J genes are TRBV7-2 and TRBJ2-7, with a possible D match to TRBD2 (6 bases). The CDR3 totals 16 residues. V was pared by 4 bases and J by 1 base, with 17 bases between. Per the germline V gene, CDR1 is SGHTA and CDR2 is FQGNSA.

The chain uses TRBV27 and TRBJ2-7, with 9 bases aligning to TRBD1. There are 15 residues in the CDR3. Germline values: CDR1 MNHEY, CDR2 SMNVEV (reference sequence). Trimming took 6 bases from V and 4 from J; bases not matched to a gene: 10. The CDR3 loop is CASRIGTGLGYEQYF. The CDR3 bases are TGTGCCAGCAGGATCGGGACAGGGCTGGGTTACGAGCAGTACTTC.

This clone was found a few times. The V gene is TRBV29-1, the J gene TRBJ1-1; possibly TRBD1 for D (6 bases). In germline, CDR1 is SQVTM, CDR2 ANQGSEA. The V end was cut by 6 bases, the J end by 1 base, with 12 bases between. CDR3 size: 13 residues. In nucleotides, the CDR3 is TGCAGCGTGCGCAGGGGCAAGAACACTGAAGCTTTCTTT. Translating it yields CSVRRGKNTEAFF.

The J gene is TRBJ2-1, the V gene TRBV30, with D possibly TRBD2 on 5 matching bases. V was clipped by 8 bases and J by 2 bases, with 16 bases between them. Looked up from germline, CDR1 is GTSNPN and CDR2 is SVGIG (reference sequence). The CDR3 contains 14 residues. The CDR3 protein is CAGSLGGPYNEQFF. The CDR3 DNA reads as TGTGCCGGAAGTCTTGGCGGGCCCTACAATGAGCAGTTCTTC.

The chain links TRBV5-1 to TRBJ2-3; maybe TRBD1 (6 bases). The CDR3 has 15 amino acids. V lost 1 base and J lost 3, with 12 bases in between. The germline CDR1 and CDR2 sequences are SGHRS and YFSETQ. The CDR3 protein is CASSLTGWGTDTQYF. The CDR3 coding sequence is TGCGCCAGCAGCTTGACAGGGTGGGGGACAGATACGCAGTATTTT. Looking up the rest from reference TRBV5-1 and TRBJ2-3 gives the full variable domain: KAGVTQTPRYLIKTRGQQVTLSCSPISGHRSVSWYQQTPGQGLQFLFEYFSETQRNKGNFPGRFSGRQFSNSRSEMNVSTLELGDSALYLCASSLTGWGTDTQYFGPGTRLTVL.

The chain recombines TRBV13 with TRBJ2-7; 9 bases agree with TRBD2. This CDR3 comprises 16 residues. V lost 5 bases and J lost 1; bases outside the gene matches: 9. Germline CDR1 reads PRHDT; CDR2 reads FYEKMQ (reference sequence). CDR3 DNA: TGTGCCAGCAGCCTAAATATAGCGGGGGAGTCCTACGAGCAGTACTTC. Translation: CASSLNIAGESYEQYF.

The gene calls are TRBV27 and TRBJ1-2; D is unresolved. The CDR3 totals 17 residues. Germline CDR1 MNHEY, CDR2 SMNVEV (reference sequence). V lost 5 bases, J lost 4 bases, and 23 bases lay in between. The CDR3, as DNA: TGTGCCAGCAGTCCGGCCTCACCATCCCCCCGGGGCTATGGCTACACCTTC. Translating it yields CASSPASPSPRGYGYTF.

This chain links TRBV9 with TRBJ2-3, with D possibly being TRBD2 (6 bases). The germline CDR1 and CDR2 sequences are SGDLS and YYNGEE. Deletions cut 4 bases from V and 1 base from J, with 13 bases between. This CDR3 has 15 amino acids. CDR3 loop: CASSRDPGGTDTQYF. DNA of the CDR3: TGTGCCAGCAGCAGAGACCCGGGGGGCACAGATACGCAGTATTTT. The full variable domain, with the rest looked up from reference TRBV9 and TRBJ2-3, is DSGVTQTPKHLITATGQRVTLRCSPRSGDLSVYWYQQSLDQGLQFLIQYYNGEERAKGNILERFSAQQFPDLHSELNLSSLELGDSALYFCASSRDPGGTDTQYFGPGTRLTVL.

CDR3 coding DNA: TGTGCCAGCAGCCTCGACAGGGCTGGGCAGTTCTTC. This sequence encodes CASSLDRAGQFF. The chain joins TRBV7-2 to TRBJ2-1; 7 bases fit TRBD1. The CDR3 totals 12 residues. Per the germline V gene, CDR1 is SGHTA and CDR2 is FQGNSA. The V segment lost 5 bases and the J segment 12 bases; nucleotides outside the gene matches: 7.

The chain recombines TRBV5-6 with TRBJ2-1; TRBD1 agrees at 8 bases. The J segment lost 8 bases and the V segment lost 1 base, leaving 8 bases of the junction unmatched. Germline CDR1 reads SGHDT; CDR2 reads YYEEEE. CDR3 length equals 15 residues. CDR3 sequence: CASSLYGTGFDEQFF. As DNA, the CDR3 is TGTGCCAGCAGCTTGTATGGGACAGGATTCGATGAGCAGTTCTTC.

This clone has only one observation. The chain uses TRBV6-5 and TRBJ2-5; weak D call: TRBD1 (6 bases). In germline, CDR1 is MNHEY, CDR2 SVGAGI. The CDR3 runs 13 residues. V was shortened by 5 bases and J by 5 bases, with 12 bases between the two germline ends. The DNA of the CDR3 is TGTGCCAGCAGTCCCCGGCAGGGGGAGACCCAGTACTTC. Translating it yields CASSPRQGETQYF.

The gene calls are TRBV6-1 and TRBJ1-6, with D maybe TRBD1 (5 bases). Trimming took off 6 bases at V and 7 bases at J, with 16 bases between the two ends. There are 15 residues in the CDR3. Germline assignment: CDR1 MNHNS and CDR2 SASEGT. DNA for the CDR3: TGTGCCAGCAGGGGTGAAGGGGCGGCAAATTCACCCCTCCACTTT. Amino acid sequence: CASRGEGAANSPLHF.

Here the CDR3 reads CASSVAQYTEAFF. The DNA for the CDR3 is TGTGCCAGCAGCGTAGCACAGTACACTGAAGCTTTCTTT. This rearrangement joins TRBV9 to TRBJ1-1; D is undetermined. The CDR3 spans 13 residues. Germline V lookup: CDR1 SGDLS, CDR2 YYNGEE. Trimming shortened V by 0 bases and J by 3 bases, and 6 bases separated the two germline ends. Full variable domain (rest looked up from reference TRBV9 and TRBJ1-1): DSGVTQTPKHLITATGQRVTLRCSPRSGDLSVYWYQQSLDQGLQFLIQYYNGEERAKGNILERFSAQQFPDLHSELNLSSLELGDSALYFCASSVAQYTEAFFGQGTRLTVV.